Listed below are T cell receptor beta chains from one sample, sequenced in a study of lymphopenia after photon versus proton radiotherapy. Clones were read by immunoSEQ multiplex PCR, and TCRdb kept only the in-frame ones, dropping some. This table holds about 30,000 clones, around 94% found once. Source: peripheral blood, taken from a patient treated with photon-based radiotherapy. The receptors shown here come from a woman in her forties or fifties with cholangiocarcinoma. Both conserved end residues are part of each CDR3. D genes are given only for firm matches. Not all rows give a size; the values are once, few, many and, for expanded clones, a class.

TRBJ1-6	-	TRBD1	TRBV5-1	CASRPTGERNSPLHF	TGCGCCAGCAGGCCGACAGGGGAACGTAATTCACCCCTCCACTTT
TRBJ2-3	once	-	TRBV4-1	CASSQDSGGRTDTQYF	TGCGCCAGCAGCCAAGACTCAGGGGGGAGGACAGATACGCAGTATTTT
TRBJ2-7	-	-	TRBV6-1	CASSEAGRGHEQYF	TGTGCCAGCAGTGAAGCAGGCAGGGGACACGAGCAGTACTTC
TRBJ2-7	-	-	TRBV10-1	CASSGTDTYGQYF	TGCGCCAGCAGCGGGACGGACACCTACGGGCAGTACTTC
TRBJ2-3	-	-	TRBV4-3	CASSQDNPPAWGTDTQYF	TGCGCCAGCAGCCAAGATAACCCACCTGCATGGGGCACAGATACGCAGTATTTT
TRBJ2-3	-	-	TRBV6-7	CASSYPRGGTDTQYF	TGTGCCAGCAGTTACCCCCGAGGGGGCACAGATACGCAGTATTTT
TRBJ2-1	-	-	TRBV5-1	CASSLLLTGVPNEQFF	TGCGCCAGCAGCTTATTACTGACCGGGGTGCCTAATGAGCAGTTCTTC
TRBJ2-7	-	-	TRBV7-9	CASSSGAYEQYF	TGTGCCAGCAGCTCGGGAGCCTACGAGCAGTACTTC
TRBJ2-3	-	TRBD2	TRBV6-5	CASSSGRGGTDTQYF	TGTGCCAGCAGTTCAGGACGGGGGGGGACAGATACGCAGTATTTT
TRBJ2-7	-	-	TRBV19	CASSANRVLEEQYF	TGTGCCAGTAGTGCGAACAGGGTGTTGGAAGAGCAGTACTTC
TRBJ1-6	-	-	TRBV27	CASRFPNSPLHF	TGTGCCAGCAGATTCCCTAATTCACCCCTCCACTTT
TRBJ2-1	-	-	TRBV7-9	CASSPVGANEQFF	TGTGCCAGCAGCCCAGTTGGGGCAAATGAGCAGTTCTTC
TRBJ2-3	-	-	TRBV9	CASSAHRDTQYF	TGTGCCAGCAGCGCGCACAGAGATACGCAGTATTTT
TRBJ1-1	-	-	TRBV29-1	CSGDGGKNTEAFF	TGCAGCGGAGATGGGGGGAAGAACACTGAAGCTTTCTTT
TRBJ2-7	-	TRBD1	TRBV6-5	CASSSTQGTSYEQYF	TGTGCCAGCAGTTCTACACAGGGGACCTCCTACGAGCAGTACTTC
TRBJ1-5	-	-	TRBV11-2	CASSLLFNQPQHF	TGTGCCAGCAGCCTCCTCTTCAATCAGCCCCAGCATTTT
TRBJ1-1	-	-	TRBV12-5	CASGPPGQGRTEAFF	TGTGCTAGTGGTCCCCCTGGGCAGGGGAGGACTGAAGCTTTCTTT
TRBJ1-3	once	-	TRBV19	CAAQSQTGPGNTIYF	TGTGCCGCCCAAAGCCAAACAGGGCCGGGAAACACCATATATTTT
TRBJ1-2	-	TRBD1	TRBV19	CASSPRDRDGYTF	TGTGCCAGTAGTCCCAGGGACAGGGATGGCTACACCTTC
TRBJ2-7	-	-	TRBV12-5	CASGQSTAEQYF	TGTGCTAGTGGCCAATCCACTGCCGAGCAGTACTTC
TRBJ2-2	-	-	TRBV5-6	CASSLVGETFTGELFF	TGTGCCAGCAGCTTGGTCGGGGAAACTTTCACCGGGGAGCTGTTTTTT
TRBJ2-1	-	-	TRBV7-2	CASPNEQFF	TGTGCCAGTCCGAACGAGCAGTTCTTC
TRBJ2-2	-	-	TRBV18	CASSPSEFAGELFF	TGTGCCAGCTCCCCTAGCGAGTTCGCCGGGGAGCTGTTTTTT
TRBJ2-2	-	TRBD1	TRBV13	CASSLKQGATGELFF	TGTGCCAGCAGCTTGAAGCAGGGGGCAACCGGGGAGCTGTTTTTT
TRBJ1-1	-	-	TRBV19	CASSIASAEAFF	TGTGCCAGTAGTATAGCTAGCGCTGAAGCTTTCTTT
TRBJ2-1	-	TRBD1	TRBV11-2	CASSPAMTGSLYNEQFF	TGTGCCAGCAGCCCGGCGATGACAGGGTCCCTCTACAATGAGCAGTTCTTC
TRBJ1-1	-	TRBD1	TRBV6-5	CASRVGTAEAFF	TGTGCCAGCAGGGTCGGGACAGCTGAAGCTTTCTTT
TRBJ1-2	once	TRBD1	TRBV13	CASQFSGQANYGYTF	TGTGCCAGCCAATTCTCGGGACAGGCTAACTATGGCTACACCTTC
TRBJ1-1	-	-	TRBV7-8	CASKIDSNTEAFF	TGTGCCAGCAAAATCGACAGTAACACTGAAGCTTTCTTT
TRBJ2-2	-	TRBD2	TRBV2	CASKLAGANTGELFF	TGTGCCAGCAAACTAGCGGGGGCGAACACCGGGGAGCTGTTTTTT
TRBJ1-2	-	-	TRBV4-1	CASSQDAGKANYGYTF	TGCGCCAGCAGCCAAGATGCAGGGAAGGCTAACTATGGCTACACCTTC
TRBJ2-1	once	TRBD2	TRBV5-1	CASSLEGLAGVDEQFF	TGCGCCAGCAGCTTGGAAGGACTAGCGGGAGTCGATGAGCAGTTCTTC
TRBJ1-1	-	-	TRBV25-1	CASSFRHTNTEAFF	TGTGCCAGCAGTTTTCGACATACGAACACTGAAGCTTTCTTT
TRBJ2-1	-	TRBD1	TRBV7-2	CASSLGLGQGGGVGFF	TGTGCCAGCAGCTTAGGGTTGGGACAGGGTGGAGGAGTGGGGTTCTTC
TRBJ2-6	few	-	TRBV4-1	CASSLGVLSSGANVLTF	TGCGCCAGCAGCTTAGGGGTCTTAAGCTCTGGGGCCAACGTCCTGACTTTC
TRBJ2-1	-	-	TRBV7-9	CASSPLDRDWTYNEQFF	TGTGCCAGCAGCCCACTAGACCGGGACTGGACCTACAATGAGCAGTTCTTC
TRBJ1-2	-	-	TRBV7-9	CASSPVGRYGYTF	TGTGCCAGCAGCCCTGTAGGACGCTATGGCTACACCTTC
TRBJ2-1	-	TRBD2	TRBV7-9	CASSLTGLAGFRGEQFF	TGTGCCAGCAGCCTCACCGGACTAGCGGGGTTCAGGGGTGAGCAGTTCTTC
TRBJ2-1	-	TRBD2	TRBV9	CASSVLAGGNEQFF	TGTGCCAGCAGCGTTCTAGCGGGCGGCAATGAGCAGTTCTTC
TRBJ1-5	-	-	TRBV5-5	CASSSDSNQPQHF	TGTGCCAGCAGCTCCGATTCCAATCAGCCCCAGCATTTT
TRBJ1-2	-	-	TRBV19	CASSDPGGPYGYTF	TGTGCCAGTAGCGACCCGGGGGGGCCCTATGGCTACACCTTC
TRBJ1-2	-	-	TRBV7-9	CASSLGDYGYTF	TGTGCCAGCAGCTTAGGAGACTATGGCTACACCTTC
TRBJ2-5	-	-	TRBV6-6	CASSSQETQYF	TGTGCCAGCAGTTCCCAAGAGACCCAGTACTTC
TRBJ2-1	-	-	TRBV18	CASSPDSLSSYNEQFF	TGTGCCAGCTCACCGGACTCTCTAAGCTCCTACAATGAGCAGTTCTTC
TRBJ2-7	-	-	TRBV19	CASSSGAYEQYF	TGTGCCAGTAGTAGCGGGGCCTACGAGCAGTACTTC
TRBJ1-6	few	-	TRBV7-6	CASSLAQRNSPLHF	TGTGCCAGCAGCTTGGCACAGCGTAATTCACCCCTCCACTTT
TRBJ1-1	-	-	TRBV2	CASRVTEMGTEAFF	TGTGCCAGCAGGGTCACCGAAATGGGAACTGAAGCTTTCTTT
TRBJ2-2	-	-	TRBV7-2	CASSPSRGYIGELFF	TGTGCCAGCAGCCCATCTAGAGGGTACATCGGGGAGCTGTTTTTT